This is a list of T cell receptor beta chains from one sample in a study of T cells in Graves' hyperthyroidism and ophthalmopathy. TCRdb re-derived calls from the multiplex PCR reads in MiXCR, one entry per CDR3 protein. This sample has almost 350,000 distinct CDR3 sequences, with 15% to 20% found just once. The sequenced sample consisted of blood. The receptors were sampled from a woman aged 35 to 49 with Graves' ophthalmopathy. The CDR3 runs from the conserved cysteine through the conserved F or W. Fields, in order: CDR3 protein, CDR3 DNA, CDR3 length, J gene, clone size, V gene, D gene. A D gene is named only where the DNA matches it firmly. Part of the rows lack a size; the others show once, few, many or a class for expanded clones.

cdr3_aa: CASTDRRETQYF; cdr3_nt: TGTGCCAGCACCGACAGGCGGGAGACCCAGTACTTC; cdr3_length: 12; j_call: TRBJ2-5; clone_size: many; v_call: TRBV6-1; d_call: NA
cdr3_aa: CASSQDLTLNTEAFF; cdr3_nt: TGCGCCAGCAGCCAAGATCTCACACTGAACACTGAAGCTTTCTTT; cdr3_length: 15; j_call: TRBJ1-1; clone_size: many; v_call: TRBV4-1; d_call: NA
cdr3_aa: CASRKSQQTDHYGYTF; cdr3_nt: TGTGCCAGCAGGAAATCCCAGCAGACAGACCACTATGGCTACACCTTC; cdr3_length: 16; j_call: TRBJ1-2; clone_size: many; v_call: TRBV9; d_call: NA
cdr3_aa: CASSLSVGGGDTGELFF; cdr3_nt: TGTGCCAGCAGCTTATCCGTGGGGGGAGGGGACACCGGGGAGCTGTTTTTT; cdr3_length: 17; j_call: TRBJ2-2; clone_size: NA; v_call: TRBV7-8; d_call: TRBD2
cdr3_aa: CASHGGRFPGEQYF; cdr3_nt: TGTGCCAGCCATGGTGGGCGGTTCCCAGGGGAGCAGTACTTC; cdr3_length: 14; j_call: TRBJ2-7; clone_size: NA; v_call: TRBV27; d_call: NA
cdr3_aa: CASSLVGSNYGYTF; cdr3_nt: TGTGCCAGCAGCTTGGTGGGGAGCAACTATGGCTACACCTTC; cdr3_length: 14; j_call: TRBJ1-2; clone_size: many; v_call: TRBV5-4; d_call: NA
cdr3_aa: CASISSGTGNTYEQYF; cdr3_nt: TGTGCCAGCATATCCAGCGGAACGGGAAACACCTACGAGCAGTACTTC; cdr3_length: 16; j_call: TRBJ2-7; clone_size: many; v_call: TRBV28; d_call: NA
cdr3_aa: CSARIRVVTEAFF; cdr3_nt: TGCAGTGCTAGAATACGGGTAGTGACTGAAGCTTTCTTT; cdr3_length: 13; j_call: TRBJ1-1; clone_size: NA; v_call: TRBV20-1; d_call: NA
cdr3_aa: CASSFFRGLGQPQHF; cdr3_nt: TGTGCCAGCAGTTTTTTCAGGGGTTTAGGGCAGCCCCAGCATTTT; cdr3_length: 15; j_call: TRBJ1-5; clone_size: many; v_call: TRBV28; d_call: NA
cdr3_aa: CASSPGENQPQHF; cdr3_nt: TGTGCCAGCTCACCTGGCGAAAATCAGCCCCAGCATTTT; cdr3_length: 13; j_call: TRBJ1-5; clone_size: many; v_call: TRBV18; d_call: NA
cdr3_aa: CASSQVLRVKGYTF; cdr3_nt: TGCGCCAGCAGCCAAGTTTTACGGGTGAAGGGCTACACCTTC; cdr3_length: 14; j_call: TRBJ1-2; clone_size: NA; v_call: TRBV4-1; d_call: NA
cdr3_aa: CASSYTGRTEAFF; cdr3_nt: TGTGCCAGCAGTTATACAGGGAGAACTGAAGCTTTCTTT; cdr3_length: 13; j_call: TRBJ1-1; clone_size: many; v_call: TRBV27; d_call: NA
cdr3_aa: CASSLLTGSGYGYTF; cdr3_nt: TGCGCCAGCAGTCTCCTAACAGGGTCGGGCTATGGCTACACCTTC; cdr3_length: 15; j_call: TRBJ1-2; clone_size: many; v_call: TRBV5-1; d_call: NA
cdr3_aa: CASSIRVGTAQETQYF; cdr3_nt: TGTGCCAGTAGTATAAGGGTCGGGACAGCACAAGAGACCCAGTACTTC; cdr3_length: 16; j_call: TRBJ2-5; clone_size: many; v_call: TRBV19; d_call: TRBD1
cdr3_aa: CASVPDRTNTGELFF; cdr3_nt: TGTGCCAGCGTACCGGACAGAACGAACACCGGGGAGCTGTTTTTT; cdr3_length: 15; j_call: TRBJ2-2; clone_size: many; v_call: TRBV6-2/TRBV6-3; d_call: NA
cdr3_aa: CASSPGTAGNSPLHF; cdr3_nt: TGCGCCAGCAGCCCGGGGACAGCTGGTAATTCACCCCTCCACTTT; cdr3_length: 15; j_call: TRBJ1-6; clone_size: many; v_call: TRBV5-1; d_call: TRBD1
cdr3_aa: CAILLGGKVFWREDYEQYF; cdr3_nt: TGTGCCATCCTCCTGGGGGGCAAGGTCTTTTGGCGGGAGGATTACGAGCAGTACTTC; cdr3_length: 19; j_call: TRBJ2-7; clone_size: NA; v_call: TRBV28; d_call: TRBD2
cdr3_aa: CATTSRVKHTGELFF; cdr3_nt: TGTGCCACCACCTCTAGAGTAAAACACACCGGGGAGCTGTTTTTT; cdr3_length: 15; j_call: TRBJ2-2; clone_size: many; v_call: TRBV12-3/TRBV12-4; d_call: NA
cdr3_aa: CASRGSGTETQYF; cdr3_nt: TGTGCCAGTAGAGGTAGCGGGACTGAGACCCAGTACTTC; cdr3_length: 13; j_call: TRBJ2-5; clone_size: NA; v_call: TRBV19; d_call: TRBD2
cdr3_aa: CSVGDPDGHGEQYF; cdr3_nt: TGCAGCGTCGGAGACCCGGACGGACACGGCGAGCAGTACTTC; cdr3_length: 14; j_call: TRBJ2-7; clone_size: NA; v_call: TRBV29-1; d_call: NA
cdr3_aa: CASSWGLRHRTYEQYF; cdr3_nt: TGTGCCAGCAGTTGGGGACTACGACACAGGACCTACGAGCAGTACTTC; cdr3_length: 16; j_call: TRBJ2-7; clone_size: many; v_call: TRBV28; d_call: TRBD2
cdr3_aa: CASSARQGTGTEAFF; cdr3_nt: TGTGCCAGCAGTGCGAGACAGGGTACGGGCACTGAAGCTTTCTTT; cdr3_length: 15; j_call: TRBJ1-1; clone_size: NA; v_call: TRBV6-1; d_call: TRBD1
cdr3_aa: CASSFTGGGQPQHF; cdr3_nt: TGTGCCAGCAGTTTTACAGGGGGGGGTCAGCCCCAGCATTTT; cdr3_length: 14; j_call: TRBJ1-5; clone_size: many; v_call: TRBV12-3/TRBV12-4; d_call: TRBD1
cdr3_aa: CSVLRDTSYEQYF; cdr3_nt: TGCAGCGTTCTCCGGGACACATCCTACGAGCAGTACTTC; cdr3_length: 13; j_call: TRBJ2-7; clone_size: many; v_call: TRBV29-1; d_call: NA
cdr3_aa: CASSSASRGAGELFF; cdr3_nt: TGCGCCAGCAGCTCGGCATCGAGGGGTGCCGGGGAGCTGTTTTTT; cdr3_length: 15; j_call: TRBJ2-2; clone_size: many; v_call: TRBV5-1; d_call: NA
cdr3_aa: CSAPRTSGIVGELFF; cdr3_nt: TGCAGTGCTCCACGGACTAGCGGGATAGTCGGGGAGCTGTTTTTT; cdr3_length: 15; j_call: TRBJ2-2; clone_size: many; v_call: TRBV20-1; d_call: TRBD2
cdr3_aa: CASSQGVPGGLDEQYF; cdr3_nt: TGCGCCAGCAGCCAGGGTGTGCCGGGAGGGCTTGACGAGCAGTACTTC; cdr3_length: 16; j_call: TRBJ2-7; clone_size: many; v_call: TRBV4-3; d_call: TRBD2
cdr3_aa: CASSRGTGGHTQYF; cdr3_nt: TGTGCCAGCAGCCGCGGGACAGGGGGTCATACGCAGTATTTT; cdr3_length: 14; j_call: TRBJ2-3; clone_size: many; v_call: TRBV12-3/TRBV12-4; d_call: TRBD1
cdr3_aa: CASSLYGGSSGNTIYF; cdr3_nt: TGTGCCAGCAGCTTATACGGCGGCAGCTCTGGAAACACCATATATTTT; cdr3_length: 16; j_call: TRBJ1-3; clone_size: many; v_call: TRBV11-2; d_call: NA
cdr3_aa: CATSDWGKGNTEAFF; cdr3_nt: TGTGCCACCAGTGATTGGGGGAAAGGGAACACTGAAGCTTTCTTT; cdr3_length: 15; j_call: TRBJ1-1; clone_size: NA; v_call: TRBV12-3/TRBV12-4; d_call: NA
cdr3_aa: CASSCSQGGRYGYTF; cdr3_nt: TGTGCCAGCAGTTGCTCGCAGGGCGGACGCTATGGCTACACCTTC; cdr3_length: 15; j_call: TRBJ1-2; clone_size: many; v_call: TRBV6-5; d_call: NA
cdr3_aa: CASSTDRGRQPQHF; cdr3_nt: TGTGCCAGCAGTACGGACAGGGGGCGGCAGCCCCAGCATTTT; cdr3_length: 14; j_call: TRBJ1-5; clone_size: many; v_call: TRBV6-1; d_call: TRBD1
cdr3_aa: CASSRRQGYPYGYTF; cdr3_nt: TGTGCCAGCAGTCGCAGACAGGGGTATCCGTATGGCTACACCTTC; cdr3_length: 15; j_call: TRBJ1-2; clone_size: NA; v_call: TRBV6-2/TRBV6-3; d_call: TRBD1
cdr3_aa: CASSVFQAGNTEELVF; cdr3_nt: TGTGCCAGCAGCGTTTTCCAAGCGGGGAACACCGAGGAGCTGGTTTTT; cdr3_length: 16; j_call: TRBJ2-2; clone_size: NA; v_call: TRBV9; d_call: TRBD2
cdr3_aa: CASTSGTNTYEQYF; cdr3_nt: TGTGCCAGCACTTCGGGGACCAACACCTACGAGCAGTACTTC; cdr3_length: 14; j_call: TRBJ2-7; clone_size: NA; v_call: TRBV12-3/TRBV12-4; d_call: NA
cdr3_aa: CSARAPRQVNTGELFF; cdr3_nt: TGCAGTGCTAGAGCACCCCGACAGGTGAACACCGGGGAGCTGTTTTTT; cdr3_length: 16; j_call: TRBJ2-2; clone_size: NA; v_call: TRBV20-1; d_call: NA
cdr3_aa: CASSLGGQHYEQYF; cdr3_nt: TGTGCCAGCAGCTTAGGGGGGCAGCACTACGAGCAGTACTTC; cdr3_length: 14; j_call: TRBJ2-7; clone_size: many; v_call: TRBV13; d_call: NA
cdr3_aa: CASSHQGNEQYF; cdr3_nt: TGTGCCAGCTCTCATCAGGGAAACGAGCAGTACTTC; cdr3_length: 12; j_call: TRBJ2-7; clone_size: many; v_call: TRBV27; d_call: NA
cdr3_aa: CASRPLGQGRNTEAFF; cdr3_nt: TGTGCCAGCAGGCCTCTCGGACAGGGAAGGAACACTGAAGCTTTCTTT; cdr3_length: 16; j_call: TRBJ1-1; clone_size: many; v_call: TRBV28; d_call: TRBD1
cdr3_aa: CASSRGETYEQYF; cdr3_nt: TGTGCCAGCAGCCGTGGGGAAACCTACGAGCAGTACTTC; cdr3_length: 13; j_call: TRBJ2-7; clone_size: many; v_call: TRBV11-2; d_call: NA
cdr3_aa: CASSLGSLQTQYF; cdr3_nt: TGCGCCAGCAGCTTGGGAAGCTTGCAGACCCAGTACTTC; cdr3_length: 13; j_call: TRBJ2-5; clone_size: few; v_call: TRBV5-1; d_call: NA